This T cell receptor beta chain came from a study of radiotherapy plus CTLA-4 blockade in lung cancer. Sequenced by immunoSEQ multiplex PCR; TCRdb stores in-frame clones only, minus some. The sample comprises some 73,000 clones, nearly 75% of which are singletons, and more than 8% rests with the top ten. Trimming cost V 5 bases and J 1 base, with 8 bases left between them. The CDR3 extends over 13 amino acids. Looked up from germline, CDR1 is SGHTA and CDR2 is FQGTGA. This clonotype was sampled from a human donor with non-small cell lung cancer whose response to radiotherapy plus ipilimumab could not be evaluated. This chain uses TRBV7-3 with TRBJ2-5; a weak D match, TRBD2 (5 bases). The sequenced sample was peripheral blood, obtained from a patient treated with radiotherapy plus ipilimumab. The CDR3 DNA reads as TGTGCCAGCAGCCGTAGCGTCCAAGAGACCCAGTACTTC. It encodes CASSRSVQETQYF.